This T cell receptor beta chain emerged from a study of blood T cell repertoires in COVID-19. This table comes from immunoSEQ multiplex PCR, and its TCRdb copy is limited to in-frame clones, with some not included. The sample includes about 73,000 clones, 80% to 85% of them seen just once. This CDR3 contains 14 residues. Trimming shortened V by 3 bases and J by 1 base, and 12 bases separated the two germline ends. CDR1 SQVTM and CDR2 ANQGSEA come from the germline V gene. Sequenced material: peripheral blood. This clonotype was obtained from a human donor in a cohort sampled during active COVID-19. The chain employs TRBV29-1 and TRBJ2-5; unclear D gene. The chain's CDR3 is CSVDGASGQETQYF. CDR3 nucleotides: TGCAGCGTTGACGGAGCGTCGGGCCAAGAGACCCAGTACTTC.